Listed below are T cell receptor beta chains from one sample, sequenced in a study of patients and donors after allogeneic stem cell transplantation. One entry per CDR3 protein results from TCRdb running MiXCR on the RT-PCR reads. In the table there are about a million distinct CDR3 sequences, roughly 18% of which are singletons. Material for sequencing was blood, either unsorted or a sorted T cell fraction (not recorded which). These receptors all come from a human donor who was either an allogeneic HSCT recipient or a stem cell or donor lymphocyte infusion donor (not recorded which). It is not recorded whose cells these are; they may come from a transplant donor. Both conserved end residues are part of each CDR3. The D gene is left open where the match is weak. The listing skips clone size in some rows; elsewhere it reads once, few, many or a size class.

j_gene | d_gene | abundance | v_gene | CDR3nt | CDR3aa
TRBJ2-6 | - | - | TRBV24-1 | TGTGCCACCAGTGCCACGACTGACCTCTCTGGGGCCAACGTCCTGACTTTC | CATSATTDLSGANVLTF
TRBJ1-2 | - | few | TRBV29-1 | TGCAGCGTTGAAGGAGCAGGGGCGAGGAACACCTTC | CSVEGAGARNTF
TRBJ2-1 | - | few | TRBV19 | TGTGCCAGCACATCAGGGAGGTCCTACAATGAGCAGTTCTTC | CASTSGRSYNEQFF
TRBJ2-2 | TRBD2 | - | TRBV28 | TGTGCCAGCAGTTTCCCCGATTCTAGCGGCAGGGAGCTGTTTTTT | CASSFPDSSGRELFF
TRBJ1-4 | - | few | TRBV12-3/TRBV12-4 | TGTGCCAGCTTCGACGGGCGGAATGAAAAACTGTTTTTT | CASFDGRNEKLFF
TRBJ1-4 | - | - | TRBV4-3 | TGCGCCAGCAGCCTAGACCGTCTCGGGAAACTGTTTTTT | CASSLDRLGKLFF
TRBJ1-1 | - | - | TRBV3-1 | TGTGCCAGCAGCCAAGTCCATGGGAACACTGAAGCTTTCTTT | CASSQVHGNTEAFF
TRBJ2-7 | - | few | TRBV4-3 | TGCGCCAGCAGCCGGGGTGGGGGCGGCTGGTACGAGCAGTACTTC | CASSRGGGGWYEQYF
TRBJ1-6 | - | - | TRBV6-1 | TGTGCCAGCAGCCGAGCCCAGGCAGGGTACTCCTCACCCCTCCACTTT | CASSRAQAGYSSPLHF
TRBJ2-4 | - | few | TRBV20-1 | TGCAGTGCTAGTCCCACCAGGGAAAACATTCAGTACTTC | CSASPTRENIQYF
TRBJ2-1 | TRBD2 | - | TRBV12-3/TRBV12-4 | TGTGCCAGCAGTGCTATTGGGACTAGCGGGAGCTCCTACAATGAGCAGTTCTTC | CASSAIGTSGSSYNEQFF
TRBJ2-7 | - | few | TRBV3-1 | TGTGCCAGCAGCCAAGGGTACGGGAGCGACTACGAGCAGTACTTC | CASSQGYGSDYEQYF
TRBJ2-7 | - | few | TRBV3-1 | TGTGCCAGCAGCTCCCCACCTAGCTTCGGTACCGAGCAGTACTTC | CASSSPPSFGTEQYF
TRBJ1-6 | - | - | TRBV6-6 | TGTGCCAGCGGTACCCGGGGGACACCCCTCCACTTT | CASGTRGTPLHF
TRBJ1-5 | - | many | TRBV20-1 | TGCAGTGCTAGTTTGACCGGGATTGGCAATCAGCCCCAGCATTTT | CSASLTGIGNQPQHF
TRBJ1-2 | TRBD1 | few | TRBV29-1 | TGCAGCGCGGACAGGGGGGGTGGCTACACCTTC | CSADRGGGYTF
TRBJ2-2 | - | few | TRBV24-1 | TGTGCCACCAGGTCGGGACCTACGGGCACCGGGGAGCTGTTTTTT | CATRSGPTGTGELFF
TRBJ2-7 | TRBD2 | few | TRBV20-1 | TGCAGTGCACCAGGACTAGCGGGGGGCTCCTACGAGCAGTACTTC | CSAPGLAGGSYEQYF
TRBJ2-7 | TRBD1 | - | TRBV5-6 | TGTGCCAGCAGCTTAAGTCCCGGGACAGGGCTCTACCCCGAGCAGTACTTC | CASSLSPGTGLYPEQYF
TRBJ2-3 | - | - | TRBV5-5 | TGTGCCAGCAGGGTAAATGTCGGGGATACGCAGTATTTT | CASRVNVGDTQYF
TRBJ2-7 | - | few | TRBV6-5 | TGTGCCAGCAGTTACTCGAATCAGGGGTTGCCGCTGGAGCAGTACTTC | CASSYSNQGLPLEQYF
TRBJ1-6 | - | few | TRBV2 | TGTGCCAGCACTTACTCTGGAGGAAATTCACCCCTCCACTTT | CASTYSGGNSPLHF
TRBJ1-4 | TRBD1 | few | TRBV12-3/TRBV12-4 | TGTGCCAGCAGCGACGGACAGGGGTTGAGGCCTAATGAAAAACTGTTTTTT | CASSDGQGLRPNEKLFF
TRBJ1-3 | - | few | TRBV7-9 | TGTGCCAGCAGCTTCCCCCGTCAGACAATCTCTGGAAACACCATATATTTT | CASSFPRQTISGNTIYF
TRBJ2-7 | TRBD2 | many | TRBV5-1 | TGCGCCAGCGCCCCAGTAGCGGGAGTCTACGAGCAGTACTTC | CASAPVAGVYEQYF
TRBJ2-3 | TRBD1 | - | TRBV6-2/TRBV6-3 | TGTGCCAGCAGTTACGACAGGGGAGGAGGCACAGATACGCAGTATTTT | CASSYDRGGGTDTQYF
TRBJ2-5 | - | - | TRBV7-9 | TGTGCCAGCAACCATCTGGAGACCCAGTACTTC | CASNHLETQYF
TRBJ1-4 | TRBD1 | few | TRBV12-3/TRBV12-4 | TGTGCCAGCGGCTCAGGGACAGATGAAAAACTGTTTTTT | CASGSGTDEKLFF
TRBJ1-2 | TRBD1 | - | TRBV9 | TGTGCCAGCAGCGAGGGGGACAGGGGGGATGGCTACACCTTC | CASSEGDRGDGYTF
TRBJ2-3 | - | - | TRBV7-9 | TGTGCCCAGGGGACACCTAGCACAGATACGCAGTATTTT | CAQGTPSTDTQYF
TRBJ2-1 | TRBD2 | - | TRBV18 | TGTGCCAGCTCACCACTAGCGGGAGCGGAAATTGAGCAGTTCTTC | CASSPLAGAEIEQFF
TRBJ2-3 | - | few | TRBV10-3 | TGTGCCATCAGTCAGCAGGGGACTATCGCCACCACAGATACGCAGTATTTT | CAISQQGTIATTDTQYF
TRBJ1-6 | - | - | TRBV12-3/TRBV12-4 | TGTGCCAGCAGTTTAATAGGGGGGGGGAATTCACCCCTCCACTTT | CASSLIGGGNSPLHF
TRBJ1-3 | - | few | TRBV20-1 | TGCAGTGCTTCCCCGCAGGGTAGTAACACCATATATTTT | CSASPQGSNTIYF
TRBJ2-5 | - | many | TRBV29-1 | TGCAGCGATCGTGGACAAGAGACCCAGTACTTC | CSDRGQETQYF
TRBJ1-5 | - | few | TRBV6-2/TRBV6-3 | TGTGCCAGCAGTCCCAGGGTTTACGACAATCAGCCCCAGCATTTT | CASSPRVYDNQPQHF
TRBJ2-1 | - | - | TRBV7-3 | TGTGCCAGCAGCTTAACGCCCGGGGATGAGCAGTTCTTC | CASSLTPGDEQFF
TRBJ1-4 | - | many | TRBV12-3/TRBV12-4 | TGTGCCAGCAGTCCCGCGGGGGCGGCAGATGAAAAACTGTTTTTT | CASSPAGAADEKLFF
TRBJ2-5 | TRBD2 | - | TRBV6-5 | TGTGCCAGCAGTTACTCCCAGCGGGGGCAGGGGAAAGAGACCCAGTACTTC | CASSYSQRGQGKETQYF
TRBJ2-2 | TRBD2 | few | TRBV15 | TGTGCCACCAGCAGAGGTGGCGGTAGCGGGGGTAACACCGGGGAGCTGTTTTTT | CATSRGGGSGGNTGELFF
TRBJ2-5 | - | few | TRBV12-3/TRBV12-4 | TGTGCCAGCAGTGACTTGTTGTACTTACAAGAGACCCAGTACTTC | CASSDLLYLQETQYF
TRBJ2-1 | TRBD2 | - | TRBV28 | TGTGCCAGCAGTTTGCCGACTAGCGGGAGGATTCATGAGCAGTTCTTC | CASSLPTSGRIHEQFF
TRBJ1-4 | - | few | TRBV15 | TGTGCCACCAGCAAGGGGACGGGAGGAGAAAAACTGTTTTTT | CATSKGTGGEKLFF
TRBJ2-3 | - | few | TRBV7-9 | TGTGCCAGCTGGCAGGGGTGGGATACGCAGTATTTT | CASWQGWDTQYF
TRBJ2-1 | TRBD2 | - | TRBV5-1 | TGCGCCAGCAGCCATTCCTTTCGACTAGCGGAAGACAATGAGCAGTTCTTC | CASSHSFRLAEDNEQFF
TRBJ1-3 | - | many | TRBV29-1 | TGCAGCGTGGTTCCAGGGAATAAGGACACCATATATTTT | CSVVPGNKDTIYF
TRBJ2-5 | TRBD2 | few | TRBV5-1 | TGCGCCAGCAGCCCGGGACTAGCATTCGAGACCCAGTACTTC | CASSPGLAFETQYF
TRBJ2-2 | - | few | TRBV5-1 | TGCGCCAGCAGCCCCCGCACTAGATCGAACACCGGGGAGCTGTTTTTT | CASSPRTRSNTGELFF
TRBJ1-1 | - | many | TRBV9 | TGTGCCAGCAGCGTACCCGGGGCCACTGAAGCTTTCTTT | CASSVPGATEAFF
TRBJ2-5 | - | few | TRBV4-1 | TGCGCCAGCAGCCAACTAGGCACGAGGGACGAGACCCAGTACTTC | CASSQLGTRDETQYF
TRBJ2-7 | TRBD2 | - | TRBV29-1 | TGCAGCGTTCCAGTGGGCGGGAGCTACGAGCAGTACTTC | CSVPVGGSYEQYF
TRBJ1-1 | - | few | TRBV20-1 | TGCAGTGCTAGAGATGCGGTTAACACTGAAGCTTTCTTT | CSARDAVNTEAFF
TRBJ2-1 | TRBD2 | - | TRBV9 | TGTGCCAGCAGCGTAGAAGCGGGAGGGCCTGGTGAGCAGTTCTTC | CASSVEAGGPGEQFF
TRBJ2-1 | TRBD2 | - | TRBV10-3 | TGTGCCATCAGTCCCCCGACTAGCGGGAACGACAATGAGCAGTTCTTC | CAISPPTSGNDNEQFF